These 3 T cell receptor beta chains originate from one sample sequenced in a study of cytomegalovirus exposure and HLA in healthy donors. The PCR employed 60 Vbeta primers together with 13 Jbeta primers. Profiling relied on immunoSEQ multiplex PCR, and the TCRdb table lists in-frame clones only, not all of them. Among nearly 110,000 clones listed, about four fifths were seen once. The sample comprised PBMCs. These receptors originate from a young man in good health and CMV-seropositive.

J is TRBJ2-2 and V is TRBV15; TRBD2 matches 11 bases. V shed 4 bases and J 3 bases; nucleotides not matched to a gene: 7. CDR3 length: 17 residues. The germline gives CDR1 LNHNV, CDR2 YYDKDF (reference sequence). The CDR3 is CATSTPGLADYTGELFF. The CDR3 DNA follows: TGTGCCACCAGCACCCCGGGACTAGCGGATTACACCGGGGAGCTGTTTTTT.

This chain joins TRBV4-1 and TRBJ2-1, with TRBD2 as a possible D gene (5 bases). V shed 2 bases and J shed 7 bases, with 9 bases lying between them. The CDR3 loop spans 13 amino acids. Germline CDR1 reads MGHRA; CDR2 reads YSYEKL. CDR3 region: CASSQFEGNEQFF. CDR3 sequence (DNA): TGCGCCAGCAGCCAATTTGAGGGAAATGAGCAGTTCTTC.

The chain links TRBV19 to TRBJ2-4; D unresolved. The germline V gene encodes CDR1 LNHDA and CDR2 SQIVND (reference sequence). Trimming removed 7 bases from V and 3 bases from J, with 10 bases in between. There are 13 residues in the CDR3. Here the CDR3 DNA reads TGTGCCAGTAAAGTGAGAGACAAAAACATTCAGTACTTC. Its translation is CASKVRDKNIQYF. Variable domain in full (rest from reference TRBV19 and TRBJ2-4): DGGITQSPKYLFRKEGQNVTLSCEQNLNHDAMYWYRQDPGQGLRLIYYSQIVNDFQKGDIAEGYSVSREKKESFPLTVTSAQKNPTAFYLCASKVRDKNIQYFGAGTRLSVL.